The 9 T cell receptor beta chains presented below share a single source sample, sequenced in a study of CXCR3-negative and CXCR3-positive naive CD8 T cells. UMI-labeled TRB cDNA libraries were prepared by 5' RACE. No DNA is given; TCRdb re-called the 5' RACE reads and lists each CDR3 protein once. The sample includes about 130,000 distinct CDR3 sequences. Specimen: naive CXCR3- CD8+ T cells from blood. The subset denotes: CD45RO-CCR7+CD27+CD95- naive CD8+ T cells lacking CXCR3 (TNR3-). The receptors were gathered from a human donor in good health. Some clones in this sample may be carry-over from other donors' samples.

The chain uses TRBV12-3 or TRBV12-4 and TRBJ1-1; lacking DNA, the TRBD1 call made by TCRdb goes unchecked. There are 13 residues in the CDR3. The CDR3 here is CASMLGAFTEAFF.

This chain uses TRBV12-3 or TRBV12-4 with TRBJ1-3; TCRdb names TRBD1, which stays unverified in the absence of DNA. CDR3 length: 14 amino acids. CDR3 region: CASSHTGGENTIYF.

The chain links TRBV28 to TRBJ2-5; TCRdb designates TRBD2, a call that cannot be tested without DNA. Germline V gene lookup returns CDR1 MDHEN and CDR2 SYDVKM. The CDR3 is 15 residues long. The CDR3 loop is CASSRVRAGVGTQYF.

The rearrangement links TRBV10-1 to TRBJ2-3. There are 13 residues in the CDR3. Germline CDR1 and CDR2: WNHNN and SYGVQD (reference sequence). CDR3 in amino acids: CASSDSSTDTQYF.

The rearrangement joins TRBV4-2 to TRBJ1-1; TCRdb indicates TRBD1, and absent DNA this call remains unverified. This CDR3 region has 16 residues. Germline CDR1 and CDR2: LGHNA and YNFKEQ. CDR3 region: CASSQGTGGLNTEAFF.

The gene calls are TRBV19 and TRBJ2-7; TCRdb reports TRBD2, a call that lacks DNA to check it against. Germline V gene lookup returns CDR1 LNHDA and CDR2 SQIVND (reference sequence). CDR3 length: 13 residues. This CDR3 reads CASSIVSGREQYF. The whole variable domain, remainder taken from reference TRBV19 and TRBJ2-7, is DGGITQSPKYLFRKEGQNVTLSCEQNLNHDAMYWYRQDPGQGLRLIYYSQIVNDFQKGDIAEGYSVSREKKESFPLTVTSAQKNPTAFYLCASSIVSGREQYFGPGTRLTVT.

The chain combines TRBV19 with TRBJ2-2. The CDR3 has 14 amino acids. Germline CDR1 LNHDA, CDR2 SQIVND (reference sequence). The CDR3 loop is CASSNAEWTGELFF. Variable domain in full (rest from reference TRBV19 and TRBJ2-2): DGGITQSPKYLFRKEGQNVTLSCEQNLNHDAMYWYRQDPGQGLRLIYYSQIVNDFQKGDIAEGYSVSREKKESFPLTVTSAQKNPTAFYLCASSNAEWTGELFFGEGSRLTVL.

The V and J genes are TRBV4-1 and TRBJ2-1; the D gene TCRdb calls, TRBD1, cannot be checked with no DNA. CDR3 length: 13 amino acids. Germline assignment: CDR1 MGHRA and CDR2 YSYEKL. The CDR3 sequence: CASSQDLQGEEFF.

This chain links TRBV21-1 with TRBJ2-5; checking the TCRdb D call of TRBD2 is not possible without DNA. TRBV21-1 is tagged as a pseudogene. The CDR3 is 17 residues long. This CDR3 reads CASSKGLAGVIQETQYF.